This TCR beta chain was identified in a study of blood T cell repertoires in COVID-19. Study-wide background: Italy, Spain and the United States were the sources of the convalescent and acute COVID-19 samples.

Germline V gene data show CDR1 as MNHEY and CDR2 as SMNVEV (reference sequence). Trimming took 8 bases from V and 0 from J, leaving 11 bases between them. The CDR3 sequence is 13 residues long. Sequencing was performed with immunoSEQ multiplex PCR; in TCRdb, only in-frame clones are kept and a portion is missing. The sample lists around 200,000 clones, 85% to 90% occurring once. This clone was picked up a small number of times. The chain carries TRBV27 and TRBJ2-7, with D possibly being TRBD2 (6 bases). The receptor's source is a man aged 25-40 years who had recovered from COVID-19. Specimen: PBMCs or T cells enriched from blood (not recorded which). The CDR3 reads CASGGLSSYEQYF. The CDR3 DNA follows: TGTGCCAGCGGGGGACTCAGCTCCTACGAGCAGTACTTC.